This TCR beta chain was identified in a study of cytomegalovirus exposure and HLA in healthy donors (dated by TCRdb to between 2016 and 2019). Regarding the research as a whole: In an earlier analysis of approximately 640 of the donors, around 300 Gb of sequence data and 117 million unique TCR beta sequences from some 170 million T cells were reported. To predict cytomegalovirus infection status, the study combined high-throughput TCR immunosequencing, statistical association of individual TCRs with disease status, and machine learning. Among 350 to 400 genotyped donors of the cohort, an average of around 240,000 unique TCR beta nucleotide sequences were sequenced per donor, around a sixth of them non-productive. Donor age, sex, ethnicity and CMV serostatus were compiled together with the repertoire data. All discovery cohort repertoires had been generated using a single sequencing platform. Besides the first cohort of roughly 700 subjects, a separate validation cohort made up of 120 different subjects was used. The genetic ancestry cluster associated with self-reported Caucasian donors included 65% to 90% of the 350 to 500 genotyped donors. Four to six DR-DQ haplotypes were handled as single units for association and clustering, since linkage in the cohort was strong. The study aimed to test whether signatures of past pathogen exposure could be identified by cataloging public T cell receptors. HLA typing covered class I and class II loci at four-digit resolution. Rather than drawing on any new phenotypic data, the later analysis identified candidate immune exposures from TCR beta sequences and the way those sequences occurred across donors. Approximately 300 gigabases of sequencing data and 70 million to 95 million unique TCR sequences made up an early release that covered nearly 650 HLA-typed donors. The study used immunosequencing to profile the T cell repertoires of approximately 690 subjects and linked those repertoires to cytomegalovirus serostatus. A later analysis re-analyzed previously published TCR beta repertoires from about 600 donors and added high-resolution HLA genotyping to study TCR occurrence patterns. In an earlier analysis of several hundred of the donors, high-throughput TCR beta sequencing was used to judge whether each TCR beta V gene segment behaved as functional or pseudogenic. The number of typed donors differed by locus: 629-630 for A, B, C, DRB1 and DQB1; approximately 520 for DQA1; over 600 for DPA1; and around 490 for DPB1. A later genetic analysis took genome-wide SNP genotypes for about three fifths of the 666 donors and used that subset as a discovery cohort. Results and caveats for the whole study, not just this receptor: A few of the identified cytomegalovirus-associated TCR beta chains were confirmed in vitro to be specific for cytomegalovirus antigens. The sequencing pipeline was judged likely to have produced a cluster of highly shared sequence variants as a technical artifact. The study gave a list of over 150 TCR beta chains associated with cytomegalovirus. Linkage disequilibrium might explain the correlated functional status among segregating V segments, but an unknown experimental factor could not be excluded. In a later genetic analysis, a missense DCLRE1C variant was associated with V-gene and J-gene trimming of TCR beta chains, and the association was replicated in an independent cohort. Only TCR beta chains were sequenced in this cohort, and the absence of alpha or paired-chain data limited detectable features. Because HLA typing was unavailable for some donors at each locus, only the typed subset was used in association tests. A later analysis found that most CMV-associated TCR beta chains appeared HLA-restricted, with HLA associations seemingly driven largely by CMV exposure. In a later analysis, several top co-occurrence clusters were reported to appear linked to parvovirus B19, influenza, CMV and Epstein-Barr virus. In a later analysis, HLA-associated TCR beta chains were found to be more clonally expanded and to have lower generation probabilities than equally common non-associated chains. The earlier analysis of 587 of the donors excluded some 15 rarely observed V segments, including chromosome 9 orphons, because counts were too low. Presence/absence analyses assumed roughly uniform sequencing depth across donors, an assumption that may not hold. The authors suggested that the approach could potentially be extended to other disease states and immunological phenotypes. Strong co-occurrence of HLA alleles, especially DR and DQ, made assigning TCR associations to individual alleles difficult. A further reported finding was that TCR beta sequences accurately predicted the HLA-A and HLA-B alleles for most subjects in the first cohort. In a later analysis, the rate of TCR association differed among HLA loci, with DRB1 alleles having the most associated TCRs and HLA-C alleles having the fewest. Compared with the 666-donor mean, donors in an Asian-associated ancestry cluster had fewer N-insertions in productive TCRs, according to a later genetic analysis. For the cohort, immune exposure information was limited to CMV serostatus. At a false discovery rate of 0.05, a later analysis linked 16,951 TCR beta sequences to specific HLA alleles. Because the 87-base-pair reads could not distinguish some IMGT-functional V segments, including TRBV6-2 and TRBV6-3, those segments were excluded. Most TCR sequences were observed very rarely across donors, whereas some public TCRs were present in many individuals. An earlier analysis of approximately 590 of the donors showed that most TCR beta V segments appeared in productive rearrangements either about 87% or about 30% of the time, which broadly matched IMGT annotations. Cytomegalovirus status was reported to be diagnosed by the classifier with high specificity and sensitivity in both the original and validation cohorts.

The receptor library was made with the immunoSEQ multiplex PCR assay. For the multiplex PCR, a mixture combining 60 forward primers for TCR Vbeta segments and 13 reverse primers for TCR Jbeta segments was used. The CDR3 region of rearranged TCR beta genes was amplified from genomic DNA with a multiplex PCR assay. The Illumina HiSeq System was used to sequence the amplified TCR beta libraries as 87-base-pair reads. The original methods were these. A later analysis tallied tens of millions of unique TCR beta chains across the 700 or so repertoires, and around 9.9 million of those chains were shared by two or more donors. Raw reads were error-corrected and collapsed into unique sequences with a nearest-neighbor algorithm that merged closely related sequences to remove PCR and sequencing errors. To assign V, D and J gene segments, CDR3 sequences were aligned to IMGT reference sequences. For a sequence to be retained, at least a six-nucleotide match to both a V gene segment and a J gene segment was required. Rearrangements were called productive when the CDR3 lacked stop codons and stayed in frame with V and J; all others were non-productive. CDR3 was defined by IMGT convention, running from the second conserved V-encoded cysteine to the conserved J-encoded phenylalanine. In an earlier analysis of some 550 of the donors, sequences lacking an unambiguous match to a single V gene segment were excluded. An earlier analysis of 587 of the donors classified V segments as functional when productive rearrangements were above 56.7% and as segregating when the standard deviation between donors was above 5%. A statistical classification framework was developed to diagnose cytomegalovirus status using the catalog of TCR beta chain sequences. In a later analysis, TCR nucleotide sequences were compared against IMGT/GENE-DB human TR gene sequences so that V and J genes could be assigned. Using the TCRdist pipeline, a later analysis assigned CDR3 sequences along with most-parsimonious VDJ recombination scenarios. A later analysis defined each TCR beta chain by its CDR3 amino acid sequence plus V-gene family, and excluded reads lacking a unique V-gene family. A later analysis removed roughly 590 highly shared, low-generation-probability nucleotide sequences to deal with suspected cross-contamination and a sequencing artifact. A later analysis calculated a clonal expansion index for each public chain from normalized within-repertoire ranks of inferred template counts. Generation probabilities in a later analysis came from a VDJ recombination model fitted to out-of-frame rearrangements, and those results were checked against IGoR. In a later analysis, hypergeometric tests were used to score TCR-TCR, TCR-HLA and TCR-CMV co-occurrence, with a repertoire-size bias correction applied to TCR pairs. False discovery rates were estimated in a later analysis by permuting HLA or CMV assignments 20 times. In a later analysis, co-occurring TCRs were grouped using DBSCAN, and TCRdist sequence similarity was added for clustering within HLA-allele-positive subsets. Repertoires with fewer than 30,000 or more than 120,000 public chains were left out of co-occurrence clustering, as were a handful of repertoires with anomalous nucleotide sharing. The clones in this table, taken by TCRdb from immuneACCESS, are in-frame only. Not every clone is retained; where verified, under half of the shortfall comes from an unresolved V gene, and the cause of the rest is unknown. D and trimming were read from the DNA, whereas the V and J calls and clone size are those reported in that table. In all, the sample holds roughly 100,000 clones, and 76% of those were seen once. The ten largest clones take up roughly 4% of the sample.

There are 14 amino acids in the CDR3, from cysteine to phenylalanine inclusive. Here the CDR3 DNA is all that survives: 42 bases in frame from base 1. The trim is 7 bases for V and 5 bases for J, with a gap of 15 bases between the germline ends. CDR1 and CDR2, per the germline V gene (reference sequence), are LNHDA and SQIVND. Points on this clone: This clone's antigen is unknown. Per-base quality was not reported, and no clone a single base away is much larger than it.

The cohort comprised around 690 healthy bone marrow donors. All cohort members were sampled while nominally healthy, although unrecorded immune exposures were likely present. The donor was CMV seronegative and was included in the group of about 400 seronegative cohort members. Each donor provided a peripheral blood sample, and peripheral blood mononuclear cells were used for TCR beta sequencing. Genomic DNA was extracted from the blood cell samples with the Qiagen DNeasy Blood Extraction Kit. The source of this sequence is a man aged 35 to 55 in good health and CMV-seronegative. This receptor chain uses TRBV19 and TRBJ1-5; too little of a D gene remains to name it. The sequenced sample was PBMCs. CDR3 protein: CASKGGGGDQPQHF. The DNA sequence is TGTGCCAGTAAAGGAGGAGGAGGAGATCAGCCCCAGCATTTT.